This T cell receptor beta chain stems from a study of blood T cell repertoires in COVID-19. This CDR3 has 15 amino acids. CDR1 SGHTA and CDR2 FQGNSA come from the germline V gene. V lost 5 bases, J lost 1 base, and 6 bases stayed unmatched. Source study methods: Scientists estimated how many nucleated cells there were by amplifying reference gene primers. The assay was immunoSEQ multiplex PCR, and TCRdb's table has in-frame clones only and misses some. V, J and clone size are taken as reported in that table, and D and trimming were inferred from the DNA itself. The profile covers 290,000 or so clones, with 87% appearing a single time and about 2.5% taken by the ten largest. Worth noting for this clone: It may be a read error: a sequence one base away is much more abundant.

The source of this sequence is a man aged 18 to 35 with active or convalescent COVID-19. Sequenced: peripheral blood. This chain links TRBV7-2 with TRBJ1-1; 8 nucleotides match TRBD1. The CDR3 nucleotides are TGTGCCAGCAGCCCTCGACAGGGGTGGAACACTGAAGCTTTCTTT. Protein: CASSPRQGWNTEAFF.